The clone carrying this TCR beta chain was counted ten times or more. This sample is part of a study of CD8 T cells in ankylosing spondylitis. In TCRdb, the 5' RACE reads were re-called with MiXCR into one record per CDR3 protein. The data hold 250,000 to 350,000 distinct CDR3 sequences, with around 19% observed a single time. Per germline, CDR1 DFQATT and CDR2 SNEGSKA (reference sequence). CDR3 length equals 14 residues. V was cut by 3 bases and J by 7 bases, with 16 bases left in between. V is TRBV20-1 and J is TRBJ1-5; a weak D match, TRBD1 (6 bases). The sample was blood, either unsorted or a sorted T cell fraction (not recorded which). This clonotype was obtained from a male donor with ankylosing spondylitis or in good health (not recorded which). CDR3 amino acids: CSASDAGAGQPQHF. In DNA form, the CDR3 reads TGCAGTGCTAGTGATGCAGGGGCGGGACAGCCCCAGCATTTT.